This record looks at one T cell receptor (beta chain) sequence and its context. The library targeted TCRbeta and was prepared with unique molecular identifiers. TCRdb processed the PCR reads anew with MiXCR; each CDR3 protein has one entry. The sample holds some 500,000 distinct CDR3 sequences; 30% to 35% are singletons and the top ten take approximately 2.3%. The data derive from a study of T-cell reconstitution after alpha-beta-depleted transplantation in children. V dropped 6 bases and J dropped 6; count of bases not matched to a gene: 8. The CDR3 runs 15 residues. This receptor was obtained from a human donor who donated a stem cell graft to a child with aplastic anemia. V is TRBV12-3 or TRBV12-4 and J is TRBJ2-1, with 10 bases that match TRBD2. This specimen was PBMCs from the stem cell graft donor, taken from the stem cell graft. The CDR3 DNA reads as TGTGCCAGCAGGAAGCGGGAGGGCCGCCGCAATGAGCAGTTCTTC. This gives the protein CASRKREGRRNEQFF.